A single sample gave rise to the 2 T cell receptor beta chains below, sequenced in a study of prognosis after radiotherapy for stage I lung cancer. Using two-round multiplex PCR, the authors amplified TCR beta CDR3 from genomic DNA. The first round of PCR was done with primers that matched each TRBV and TRBJ gene. TCRdb processed the multiplex PCR reads anew with MiXCR; each CDR3 protein has one entry. The sample has 20,000 to 30,000 distinct CDR3 sequences, about 41% seen once; the top ten hold under 35%. Sequencing used PBMCs, obtained before or after stereotactic body radiation therapy (not recorded which). The receptors derive from a donor of 50 years or more with non-small cell lung cancer.

Many counts were recorded for this clonotype. J is TRBJ1-6 and V is TRBV20-1; 12 nucleotides line up with TRBD1. Trimming took 3 bases from V and 10 from J; bases not matched to a gene: 7. The CDR3 runs 15 residues. Germline assignment: CDR1 DFQATT and CDR2 SNEGSKA (reference sequence). CDR3 sequence (DNA): TGCAGTGCTAGGGCCGGGACAGGGGGCATCTCACCCCTCCACTTT. Its translation: CSARAGTGGISPLHF.

The rearrangement links TRBV6-5 to TRBJ2-3; D perhaps matches TRBD1 (6 bases). Trimming cost V 2 bases and J 0 bases, with 24 bases left between them. Germline V gene sequence: CDR1 MNHEY, CDR2 SVGAGI. CDR3 length equals 20 residues. The CDR3 nucleotides read TGTGCCAGCAGTTACCTGGGTTGGGGAAAAGGGGGAGAGAGCACAGATACGCAGTATTTT. Protein sequence: CASSYLGWGKGGESTDTQYF.